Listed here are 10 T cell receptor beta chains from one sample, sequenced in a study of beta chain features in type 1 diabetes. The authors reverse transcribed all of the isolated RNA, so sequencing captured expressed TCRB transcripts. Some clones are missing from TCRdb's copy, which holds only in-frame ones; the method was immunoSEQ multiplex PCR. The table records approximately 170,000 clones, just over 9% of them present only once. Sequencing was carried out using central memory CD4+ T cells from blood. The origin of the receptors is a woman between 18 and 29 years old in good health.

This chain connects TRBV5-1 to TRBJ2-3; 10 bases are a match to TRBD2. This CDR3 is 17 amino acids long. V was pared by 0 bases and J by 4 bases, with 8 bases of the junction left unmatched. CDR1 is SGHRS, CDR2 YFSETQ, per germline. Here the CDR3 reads CASSLAPLAGGPDTQYF. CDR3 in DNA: TGCGCCAGCAGCTTGGCCCCCTTAGCGGGAGGCCCAGATACGCAGTATTTT.

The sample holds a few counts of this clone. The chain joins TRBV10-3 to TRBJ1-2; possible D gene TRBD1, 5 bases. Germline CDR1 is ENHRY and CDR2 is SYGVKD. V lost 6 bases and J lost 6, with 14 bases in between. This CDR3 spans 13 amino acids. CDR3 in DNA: TGTGCCATCAGGTTGACAGAGAAAGATGGCTACACCTTC. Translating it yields CAIRLTEKDGYTF.

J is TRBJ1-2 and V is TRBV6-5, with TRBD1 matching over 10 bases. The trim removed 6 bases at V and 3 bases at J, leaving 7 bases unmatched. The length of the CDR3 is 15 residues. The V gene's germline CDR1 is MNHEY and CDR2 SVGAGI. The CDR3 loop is CASRPTGTGDYGYTF. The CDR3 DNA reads TGTGCCAGCAGACCAACCGGGACAGGGGACTATGGCTACACCTTC.

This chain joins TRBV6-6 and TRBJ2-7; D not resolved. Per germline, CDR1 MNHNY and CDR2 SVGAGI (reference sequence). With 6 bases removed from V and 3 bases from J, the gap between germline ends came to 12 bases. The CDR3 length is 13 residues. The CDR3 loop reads CASSSPPGYEQYF. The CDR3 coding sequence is TGTGCCAGCAGCTCCCCCCCGGGCTACGAGCAGTACTTC.

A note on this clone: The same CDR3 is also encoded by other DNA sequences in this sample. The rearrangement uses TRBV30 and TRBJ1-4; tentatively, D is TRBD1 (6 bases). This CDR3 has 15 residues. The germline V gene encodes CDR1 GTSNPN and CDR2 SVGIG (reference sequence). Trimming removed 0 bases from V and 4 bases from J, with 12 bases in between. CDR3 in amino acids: CAWSVRGTVNEKLFF. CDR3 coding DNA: TGTGCCTGGAGTGTAAGGGGGACCGTTAATGAAAAACTGTTTTTT.

This chain's CDR3 is CASSLVQGGSYEQYF. The CDR3 DNA sequence: TGCGCCAGCAGCTTAGTACAGGGGGGTTCCTACGAGCAGTACTTC. V gene TRBV5-1 combines with J gene TRBJ2-7, with TRBD1 matching 8 bases. The CDR3 loop spans 15 amino acids. Trimming removed 2 bases from V and 1 base from J; junction bases left unmatched: 5. Per germline, CDR1 SGHRS and CDR2 YFSETQ.

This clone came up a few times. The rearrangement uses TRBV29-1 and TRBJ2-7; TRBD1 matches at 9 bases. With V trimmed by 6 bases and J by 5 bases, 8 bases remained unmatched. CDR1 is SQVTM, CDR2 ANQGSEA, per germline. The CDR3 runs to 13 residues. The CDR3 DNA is TGCAGCGTCGCAGGGACAGGGCGAGACGAGCAGTACTTC. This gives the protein CSVAGTGRDEQYF.

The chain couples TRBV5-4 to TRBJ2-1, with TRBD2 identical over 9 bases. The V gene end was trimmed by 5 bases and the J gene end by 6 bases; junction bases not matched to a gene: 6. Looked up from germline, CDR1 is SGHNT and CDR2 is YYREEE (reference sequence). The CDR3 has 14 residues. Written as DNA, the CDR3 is TGTGCCAGCAGAATAGCGGGAGTGTTCAATGAGCAGTTCTTC. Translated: CASRIAGVFNEQFF.

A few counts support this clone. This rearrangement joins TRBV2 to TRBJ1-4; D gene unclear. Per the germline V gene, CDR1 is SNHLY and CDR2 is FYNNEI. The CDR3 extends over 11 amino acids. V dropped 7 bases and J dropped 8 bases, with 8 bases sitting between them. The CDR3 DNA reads TGTGCCAGCACCAGTCGCGAAAAACTGTTTTTT. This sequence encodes CASTSREKLFF.

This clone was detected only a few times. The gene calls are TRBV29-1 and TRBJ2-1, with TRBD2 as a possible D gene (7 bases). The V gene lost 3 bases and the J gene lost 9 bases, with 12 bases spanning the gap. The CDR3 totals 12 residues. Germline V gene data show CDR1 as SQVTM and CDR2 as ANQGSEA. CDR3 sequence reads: CSVDRGAFEQFF. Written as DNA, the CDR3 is TGCAGCGTTGATCGGGGGGCCTTTGAGCAGTTCTTC.